This T cell receptor (beta chain) was recovered during a study of cytomegalovirus exposure and HLA in healthy donors. The V segment lost 3 bases and the J segment 2 bases; nucleotides outside the gene matches: 6. The CDR3 is made up of 16 amino acids. Germline values: CDR1 SGDLS, CDR2 YYNGEE. Both 60 Vbeta primers and 13 Jbeta primers went into the PCR. The table came from immunoSEQ multiplex PCR; TCRdb's copy has only in-frame clones and leaves some out. This table lists 200,000 to 250,000 clones. The receptor's source is a girl aged 2 to 9 in good health and CMV-seropositive. The chain is built from TRBV9 and TRBJ2-5, with 11 bases lining up with TRBD2. Sequencing input: PBMCs. The chain's CDR3 is CASSAGGTSGQETQYF. The CDR3 DNA follows: TGTGCCAGCAGCGCGGGTGGGACTAGCGGACAAGAGACCCAGTACTTC.